This is a list of T cell receptor beta chains from one sample in a study of Graves' ophthalmopathy and Graves' hyperthyroidism. TCRdb passed the multiplex PCR reads through MiXCR, listing each CDR3 protein once. The data hold around 660,000 distinct CDR3 sequences, with roughly 39% observed a single time. The sequencing input was peripheral blood. The receptors stem from an adult man with Graves' ophthalmopathy. The CDR3 runs from the conserved cysteine through the conserved F or W. The order of the fields is V gene, D gene, J gene, clone size, CDR3 protein, CDR3 DNA. The D gene is left open where the match is weak. Part of the rows lack a size; the others show once, few, many or a class for expanded clones.

TRBV9	-	TRBJ1-4	-	CASSAGGATNEKLFF	TGTGCCAGCAGCGCCGGGGGAGCAACTAATGAAAAACTGTTTTTT
TRBV6-6	-	TRBJ1-3	many	CASSYSRLDSGNTIYF	TGTGCCAGCAGTTACTCGAGACTGGACTCTGGAAACACCATATATTTT
TRBV19	-	TRBJ2-7	-	CASREDDSSYEQYF	TGTGCCAGTAGGGAAGACGACAGCTCCTACGAGCAGTACTTC
TRBV9	-	TRBJ1-1	-	CASSVLSREAFF	TGTGCCAGCAGCGTTCTTTCCCGCGAAGCTTTCTTT
TRBV7-8	-	TRBJ1-1	few	CASSSGTPNTEAFF	TGTGCCAGCAGTTCCGGGACACCAAACACTGAAGCTTTCTTT
TRBV20-1	TRBD2	TRBJ2-5	-	CSARTSGVQETQYF	TGCAGTGCTAGGACTAGCGGGGTCCAAGAGACCCAGTACTTC
TRBV6-2/TRBV6-3	-	TRBJ2-2	-	CASRRGYVTGELFF	TGTGCCAGCCGTCGGGGGTACGTGACCGGGGAGCTGTTTTTT
TRBV7-9	TRBD2	TRBJ2-5	-	CASSPRGTSGRKTQYF	TGTGCCAGCAGCCCACGAGGGACTAGCGGGAGAAAGACCCAGTACTTC
TRBV7-3	-	TRBJ1-1	-	CASSFMITEAFF	TGTGCCAGCAGCTTCATGATCACTGAAGCTTTCTTT
TRBV10-3	-	TRBJ1-5	-	CAISESFWRALMQPQHF	TGTGCCATCAGTGAGTCGTTTTGGCGGGCCCTGATGCAGCCCCAGCATTTT
TRBV7-2	TRBD1	TRBJ2-7	-	CASSRGQAGSYEQYF	TGTGCCAGCAGCCGTGGACAGGCTGGGTCCTACGAGCAGTACTTC
TRBV29-1	-	TRBJ2-2	-	CSRGNTGELFF	TGCAGCCGCGGGAACACCGGGGAGCTGTTTTTT
TRBV2	-	TRBJ2-7	many	CASQRPGHEQYF	TGTGCCAGCCAACGGCCAGGGCACGAGCAGTACTTC
TRBV20-1	TRBD2	TRBJ2-7	few	CSASAFSSGIDEQYF	TGCAGTGCTAGTGCCTTTTCTAGCGGGATAGACGAGCAGTACTTC
TRBV2	-	TRBJ2-5	-	CASVDLGLQETQYF	TGTGCCAGCGTTGATCTGGGACTCCAAGAGACCCAGTACTTC
TRBV29-1	-	TRBJ2-7	many	CSVELRVVEGNEQYF	TGCAGCGTTGAACTCAGGGTGGTTGAGGGTAACGAGCAGTACTTC
TRBV10-3	-	TRBJ1-1	many	CASGGNMNTEAFF	TGTGCCTCGGGTGGGAACATGAACACTGAAGCTTTCTTT
TRBV6-6	-	TRBJ2-7	few	CASRLGTPSSYEQYF	TGTGCCAGCAGACTCGGGACACCGAGCTCCTACGAGCAGTACTTC
TRBV7-9	-	TRBJ2-7	many	CASSLTHGPYEQYF	TGTGCCAGCAGCTTAACACACGGGCCCTACGAGCAGTACTTC
TRBV10-3	TRBD2	TRBJ2-5	many	CAISEGLAGAEETQYF	TGTGCCATCAGTGAGGGACTAGCGGGAGCTGAGGAGACCCAGTACTTC
TRBV4-1	-	TRBJ1-5	many	CASSQDQGELNQPQHF	TGCGCCAGCAGCCAAGATCAGGGTGAATTGAATCAGCCCCAGCATTTT
TRBV29-1	-	TRBJ1-1	-	CSVSGRMNTEALF	TGCAGCGTAAGCGGACGGATGAACACTGAGGCTCTCTTT
TRBV11-1	TRBD1	TRBJ1-1	few	CASSRPTGLNTEAFF	TGTGCCAGCAGCCGACCGACAGGGCTAAACACTGAAGCTTTCTTT
TRBV19	-	TRBJ1-1	many	CASSIGIGRNTEAFF	TGTGCCAGTAGTATCGGGATCGGGAGGAACACTGAAGCTTTCTTT
TRBV20-1	-	TRBJ2-2	many	CSARWNTGELFF	TGCAGTGCTAGATGGAACACCGGGGAGCTGTTTTTT
TRBV10-2	TRBD1	TRBJ1-4	-	CASRGRQGGRKGLFF	TGTGCCAGCAGGGGAAGGCAGGGGGGAAGAAAAGGACTGTTTTTT
TRBV29-1	-	TRBJ2-2	many	CSVEISSFTGELFF	TGCAGCGTTGAAATTTCCAGTTTCACCGGGGAGCTGTTTTTT
TRBV12-3/TRBV12-4	-	TRBJ1-5	-	CASSSGVGSNQPQHF	TGTGCCAGCAGTTCAGGGGTAGGTAGCAATCAGCCCCAGCATTTT
TRBV7-2	-	TRBJ1-2	many	CASSLSRNYGYTF	TGTGCCAGCAGCTTAAGTCGGAACTATGGCTACACCTTC
TRBV29-1	TRBD1	TRBJ2-6	-	CSVEAQGWSTEAF	TGCAGCGTTGAAGCACAGGGGTGGAGCACTGAAGCTTTC
TRBV7-8	-	TRBJ1-2	-	CASRVRGQIHYGYTF	TGTGCCAGCAGGGTCCGGGGGCAGATACACTATGGCTACACCTTC
TRBV19	-	TRBJ2-7	many	CASSIDPGSYEQYF	TGTGCCAGTAGTATAGATCCGGGCAGCTACGAGCAGTACTTC
TRBV6-6	-	TRBJ2-7	many	CASRSGIEQYF	TGTGCCAGCAGGTCAGGGATCGAGCAGTACTTC
TRBV4-1	-	TRBJ2-7	-	CASSQEGVFYEQYF	TGCGCCAGCAGCCAAGAGGGGGTCTTTTACGAGCAGTACTTC
TRBV4-1	TRBD1	TRBJ2-7	-	CASSLGRGQVPNEQYF	TGTGCCAGCAGCTTAGGGCGGGGACAGGTCCCTAACGAGCAGTACTTC
TRBV3-1	-	TRBJ2-2	once	CASSPIGTAGRTGELFF	TGTGCCAGCAGCCCCATCGGTACTGCGGGGCGCACCGGGGAGCTGTTTTTT
TRBV10-3	TRBD1	TRBJ2-5	many	CAISESTGWETQYF	TGTGCCATCAGTGAGTCGACAGGGTGGGAGACCCAGTACTTC
TRBV24-1	-	TRBJ2-5	many	CATSDPRTVQETQYF	TGTGCCACCAGTGACCCTAGGACGGTCCAAGAGACCCAGTACTTC
TRBV7-8	-	TRBJ1-2	-	CASSQVWGQGGYTF	TGCGCCAGCAGCCAAGTCTGGGGACAAGGAGGCTACACCTTC
TRBV11-1	TRBD2	TRBJ2-3	-	CASSSGRLAATDTQYF	TGTGCCAGCAGCTCCGGGCGGCTAGCGGCCACAGATACGCAGTATTTT
TRBV2	-	TRBJ1-4	once	CASSYDIGEKLFF	TGTGCCAGCAGTTACGACATAGGTGAAAAACTGTTTTTT
TRBV29-1	-	TRBJ1-1	-	CSVAGRASNTEAFF	TGCAGCGTTGCCGGCAGGGCTTCGAACACTGAAGCTTTCTTT
TRBV29-1	-	TRBJ1-1	many	CSVGSGHMNTEAFF	TGCAGCGTTGGGTCAGGGCACATGAACACTGAAGCTTTCTTT